A selection of T cell receptor beta chains follows, all from one sample in a study of cytomegalovirus exposure and HLA in healthy donors. Clones were sequenced by immunoSEQ multiplex PCR, and TCRdb holds only the in-frame ones, with some missing. The table shows some 150,000 clones, with about two thirds occurring only once. The material sequenced was PBMCs. These receptors were collected from a man in his forties in good health and CMV-seronegative. CDR3s leave out the opening cysteine and the closing phenylalanine or tryptophan.

>TRBV19
ASRRDGGTDTQY
>TRBV5-6
ASSSLELGVSGNTIY
>TRBV7-8
ASSASSSMNTEAF
>TRBV18
ASSQETGRVYSNQPQH
>TRBV7-9
ASSPWGQGAEQY
>TRBV6-5
ASSSPGVTEAF
>TRBV30
AWSGGLNQPQH
>TRBV9
ASSVGSAYNEQF
>TRBV7-9
ASSLVSGREAGELF
>TRBV19
ASSIRGGVGGPWQETQY
>TRBV7-2
ASSPAGGLSYEQY
>TRBV5-1
ASSLGQGVTTGELF
>TRBV19
ASSIGVAGGTDTQY
>TRBV2
ASSEVTEILYQPQH
>TRBV19
ASSIAGGRDNEQF
>TRBV5-6
ASSSGQGANEKLF
>TRBV6-5
ASRGLADEQY
>TRBV5-1
ASSLFPGRQAVPDTDTQY
>TRBV10-2
ASSRDLNYGYT
>TRBV9
ASGSFTGGTYTIY
>TRBV13
ASSLSRSGQPQH
>TRBV10-1
ASSESSKTGEQY
>TRBV5-1
ASSPQGSNQPQH
>TRBV9
ASSVAGPYSDTQY
>TRBV18
ASSPGLAKETQY
>TRBV4-1
ASSQGGRSVGTGELF
>TRBV5-4
ASSWTKGHEQF
>TRBV5-6
ASSLSTGRHGYT
>TRBV28
ASSAPLNLEKLF
>TRBV6-1
ASSDYRMNTEAF
>TRBV7-9
ASSPIPETQY
>TRBV5-1
ASRRGLAGGRRYEQF
>TRBV28
ASRVGQSLETQH
>TRBV7-7
ASSLGGGILGFYGYT
>TRBV7-2
ASSLAGLAVNEQF
>TRBV4-1
ASSQVGREGNQPQH
>TRBV6-5
ASSYSQVGTEAF
>TRBV5-6
ASSRERRAASYEQY
>TRBV10-3
AISEPRGPDTQY
>TRBV5-1
ASFPGTGQETQY
>TRBV5-5
ASSRGFSSYNEQF